Included here is one TCR beta chain sequence, with context. The data are from a study of early T cells in non-severe SARS-CoV-2 infection. The CDR3 length is 15 residues. Trimming pared 5 bases from V and 0 bases from J, leaving 14 bases between. Looked up from germline, CDR1 is MNHNY and CDR2 is SVGAGI (reference sequence). TCRdb re-called the 5' RACE reads with MiXCR, one entry per CDR3 protein. Of 50,000 to 60,000 distinct CDR3 sequences in the sample, about 6.1% were seen once. The chain uses TRBV6-6 and TRBJ2-7; a weak D match, TRBD1 (6 bases). Source: whole blood, taken at baseline. The source is an adult who was a healthcare worker with PCR-confirmed SARS-CoV-2 infection or an uninfected control (not recorded which). CDR3 loop: CASSPDRLFSYEQYF. CDR3 nucleotide sequence: TGTGCCAGCAGTCCGGACAGACTTTTCTCCTACGAGCAGTACTTC.